These 18 T cell receptor beta chains originate from one sample sequenced in a study of T cells in Graves' hyperthyroidism and ophthalmopathy (dated by TCRdb to the late 2010s). The protocol used for the library was multiplex PCR. Sequencing was performed on an Illumina HiSeq 2000. The TCR beta CDR3 regions were amplified from the RNA transcripts. The first round of RT-PCR for the TCR CDR3 was performed with the HTBI primer set and the Qiagen OneStep RT-PCR kit. The public reads were reanalyzed by TCRdb: fastp trimming at Q25, MiXCR alignment, in-frame beta chains only. Each entry merges the rows of one CDR3 protein and shows their most common DNA and genes. This sample has about 680,000 distinct CDR3 sequences in its table, and over 35% of those were observed once. Of the sample, more than 25% falls within the top ten clones. Sequenced material: blood. Receptors were obtained from a woman aged 40-49 years with Graves' hyperthyroidism.

This clonotype showed up just once. This chain connects TRBV7-2 to TRBJ1-5; 9 bases agree with TRBD1. With 8 bases clipped from V and 6 bases from J, the junction kept 11 bases outside the gene matches. CDR3 length: 15 amino acids. Germline values: CDR1 SGHTA, CDR2 FQGNSA. The CDR3 loop is CASSTGQGKFQPQHF. The DNA for the CDR3 is TGTGCCAGCTCAACCGGACAGGGGAAATTTCAGCCCCAGCATTTT.

This clonotype showed up many times. The chain joins TRBV24-1 to TRBJ1-5; weak D call: TRBD1 (5 bases). V dropped 1 base and J dropped 6 bases, with 15 bases sitting between them. Germline V CDR1 and CDR2: KGHDR, SFDVKD. CDR3 size: 16 residues. For the CDR3, the DNA is TGTGCCACCAGTGATTTAAAGGGGTCCAAGGGTCAGCCCCAGCATTTT. Amino acid sequence: CATSDLKGSKGQPQHF.

This clonotype was detected ten times or more. This chain uses TRBV7-6 with TRBJ2-6; TRBD1 or TRBD2 may be the D gene (6 bases each). This CDR3 comprises 17 residues. The germline V and J ends were trimmed by 0 bases and 2 bases, with 11 bases remaining between them. CDR1 and CDR2 (germline): SGHVS, FNYEAQ. CDR3 in amino acids: CASSLAFGGPGANVLTF. The CDR3 DNA reads TGTGCCAGCAGCTTAGCCTTTGGGGGGCCTGGGGCCAACGTCCTGACTTTC.

A remark on this clonotype: Relative to the germline gene, one junction end is altered; a read error may explain this. The gene calls are TRBV7-9 and TRBJ2-2; D perhaps matches TRBD1 (7 bases). The V gene's germline CDR1 is SEHNR and CDR2 FQNEAQ (reference sequence). The CDR3 runs 17 residues. CDR3 sequence reads: CASSLEPRGANTGELLF. CDR3 nucleotide sequence: TGTGCCAGCAGCTTAGAACCCAGGGGGGCGAACACCGGGGAGCTGCTTTTT.

As to this clonotype: A much larger clone lies one base from this, so it may be a read error. This chain uses TRBV7-2 with TRBJ1-5; possible D gene TRBD1, 5 bases. Germline V CDR1 and CDR2: SGHTA, FQGNSA. CDR3 length: 14 residues. CDR3 loop: CAGSLKGTDQPQHF. Here the CDR3 DNA reads TGTGCCGGCAGCTTAAAGGGGACGGATCAGCCCCAGCATTTT.

A few counts support this clonotype. The chain is built from TRBV7-9 and TRBJ1-2, with 7 bases identical to TRBD1. The CDR3 consists of 12 residues. The V gene end was trimmed by 1 base and the J gene end by 13 bases; junction bases not matched to a gene: 6. Germline CDR1 reads SEHNR; CDR2 reads FQNEAQ (reference sequence). For the CDR3, the DNA is TGTGCCAGCAGCTTAGTGAGGGGGCTGAGCACCTTC. Its translation: CASSLVRGLSTF.

The sample holds many counts of this clonotype. The V call is TRBV10-2, the J call TRBJ2-5; D uncertain. The V end lost 6 bases, the J end lost 5 bases, and 16 bases lay between the germline ends. The germline V gene encodes CDR1 WSHSY and CDR2 SAAADI. The CDR3 totals 14 residues. As DNA, the CDR3 is TGCGCCAGCAGGCCGACCGTGCAAACGGAGACCCAGTACTTC. Amino acid sequence: CASRPTVQTETQYF.

This clonotype was seen only a few times. This chain joins TRBV7-2 and TRBJ2-5; 10 nucleotides align to TRBD1. The V gene end was trimmed by 4 bases and the J gene end by 4 bases; junction bases not matched to a gene: 6. Germline values: CDR1 SGHTA, CDR2 FQGNSA. The CDR3 sequence is 15 residues long. CDR3 amino acids: CASSSGQGGRETQYF. The CDR3 coding sequence is TGTGCCAGCAGCTCCGGACAGGGGGGCCGAGAGACCCAGTACTTC.

This chain connects TRBV2 to TRBJ2-5; D could derive from TRBD1 or TRBD2 (5 bases each). Near its end, the DNA agrees better with TRBJ2-4, so the J call may be wrong. Germline-derived CDR1 and CDR2 are SNHLY and FYNNEI. The CDR3 is 16 amino acids. Written as DNA, the CDR3 is TGTGCCAGCAGTGGACAGAGGGGTTTAGCCAAAAACATTCAGTACTTC. Protein sequence: CASSGQRGLAKNIQYF.

In the case of this clonotype: A much more abundant neighbour one base away suggests this may be a read error. V gene TRBV2 combines with J gene TRBJ2-7, with D tentatively TRBD1 or TRBD2 (5 bases each). The V and J ends lost 0 bases and 5 bases respectively, with 11 bases between them. The CDR3 spans 14 residues. The germline V gene encodes CDR1 SNHLY and CDR2 FYNNEI. In DNA form, the CDR3 reads TGTGCCAGCAGTGAAGCGGGGACCCCCCACGAGCAGTACTTC. Residues: CASSEAGTPHEQYF.

This clonotype has ten or more counts. The chain uses TRBV20-1 and TRBJ2-7; 10 nucleotides line up with TRBD2. The V and J ends lost 8 bases and 1 base, in that order; junction bases with no gene match: 5. This CDR3 comprises 13 residues. Germline V gene sequence: CDR1 DFQATT, CDR2 SNEGSKA (reference sequence). CDR3 nucleotide sequence: TGCAGTCAGCAACTAGCGGGGTCCTACGAGCAGTACTTC. Amino acid sequence: CSQQLAGSYEQYF.

Concerning this clonotype: Given a much more abundant clone one base away, this may be a read error. This chain links TRBV20-1 with TRBJ1-2, with 11 nucleotides matching TRBD1. The junction had 8 bases not matched to a gene; V was cut back by 1 base and J by 4 bases. Per germline, CDR1 DFQATT and CDR2 SNEGSKA (reference sequence). This CDR3 has 16 amino acids. CDR3 residues: CSARGGGDRGSYGYTF. Written as DNA, the CDR3 is TGCAGTGCTAGAGGTGGGGGGGACAGGGGGAGCTATGGCTACACCTTC.

On this clonotype: The junction does not match germline at one end; this may be a read error. The chain carries TRBV7-3 and TRBJ2-5; 10 nucleotides line up with TRBD1. The CDR3 is 11 residues long. The V gene's germline CDR1 is SGHTA and CDR2 FQGTGA. In nucleotides, the CDR3 is TGTGCCAGCAGTCCCGGACAGGGGGGGGTGTTC. Translating gives CASSPGQGGVF.

The chain carries TRBV27 and TRBJ1-2; D is perhaps TRBD1 (5 bases). Germline CDR1 is MNHEY and CDR2 is SMNVEV (reference sequence). Trimming took 6 bases from V and 8 from J, leaving 16 bases between them. The CDR3 is made up of 13 amino acids. The CDR3 protein is CASSTRGRGGYTF. The CDR3 nucleotides read TGTGCCAGCAGCACGCGGGGGAGGGGAGGCTACACCTTC.

The genes are TRBV10-1 and TRBJ2-3; TRBD1 agrees at 7 bases. The CDR3 is 13 residues long. V dropped 6 bases and J dropped 4; count of bases not matched to a gene: 4. Looked up from germline, CDR1 is WNHNN and CDR2 is SYGVQD (reference sequence). In DNA, the CDR3 is TGCGCCAGCAGAGCCGACAGGGCAGATACGCAGTATTTT. The encoded protein is CASRADRADTQYF.

In this sample, this clonotype turned up a few times. The V call is TRBV24-1, the J call TRBJ1-5; D is ambiguous. Germline-derived CDR1 and CDR2 are KGHDR and SFDVKD. The CDR3 spans 14 residues. Trimming shortened V by 4 bases and J by 8 bases, and 14 bases separated the two germline ends. As DNA, the CDR3 is TGTGCCACCAGTGACCCTGGCCGCCCGGAGCCCCAGCATTTT. Translating gives CATSDPGRPEPQHF.

In this sample, this clonotype turned up many times. This rearrangement joins TRBV7-2 to TRBJ2-5; D gene unclear. There are 14 residues in the CDR3. The germline gives CDR1 SGHTA, CDR2 FQGNSA. V lost 1 base and J 5 bases, leaving 11 bases between the germline ends. The CDR3 here is CASSLELVRETQYF. The DNA of the CDR3 is TGTGCCAGCAGCTTAGAGCTAGTCCGCGAGACCCAGTACTTC.

Concerning this clonotype: A read error may explain this, as a much larger clone is one base away. The V gene is TRBV10-2, the J gene TRBJ1-5; D ambiguous. Germline CDR1 WSHSY, CDR2 SAAADI. The CDR3 length is 13 residues. CDR3 sequence: CASSEQPIRPQHF. In DNA, the CDR3 is TGTGCCAGCAGTGAACAGCCGATTCGGCCCCAGCATTTT.